Listed below are T cell receptor beta chains from one sample, sequenced in a study of T cell repertoires in cytomegalovirus infection. One entry per CDR3 protein results from TCRdb running MiXCR on the reads. The table has a few hundred thousand distinct CDR3 sequences, 30% to 35% seen once. Their recognized antigens are unknown. Sequencing used cultured PBMCs, obtained from culture after CMV antigen stimulation. These receptors came from a human donor in good health (CMV status not recorded). Some clones in this sample may be carry-over from other donors' samples. CDR3s include the opening cysteine and the closing phenylalanine or tryptophan. D genes are given only for firm matches. Clone size appears in some rows only: once, few, many, or a class for an expanded clone.

clone_size	v_call	cdr3_length	j_call	d_call	cdr3_aa	cdr3_nt
many	TRBV7-2	14	TRBJ2-5	.	CASSLAQPRGTQYF	TGTGCCAGCAGCTTAGCGCAACCCCGGGGGACCCAGTACTTC
.	TRBV12-5	12	TRBJ1-5	.	CASGPPNQPQHF	TGTGCTAGTGGCCCCCCAAATCAGCCCCAGCATTTT
.	TRBV20-1	11	TRBJ1-4	.	CSARFYEKLFF	TGCAGTGCTAGATTTTACGAAAAACTGTTTTTT
.	TRBV18	16	TRBJ1-1	.	CASSPLFAGTNTEAFF	TGTGCCAGCTCACCACTCTTTGCCGGAACGAACACTGAAGCTTTCTTT
.	TRBV6-2/TRBV6-3	12	TRBJ2-7	.	CASSYVEGGQYF	TGTGCCAGCAGTTACGTCGAAGGAGGGCAGTACTTC
.	TRBV23-1	14	TRBJ1-5	.	CASSREVGNQPQHF	TGCGCCAGCAGTCGGGAGGTGGGCAATCAGCCCCAGCATTTT
.	TRBV19	16	TRBJ2-7	TRBD1	CASSPLGTGASYEQYF	TGTGCCAGTAGTCCTCTCGGGACAGGGGCCTCCTACGAGCAGTACTTC
.	TRBV12-3/TRBV12-4	16	TRBJ2-1	TRBD1	CASSLGGQGLVGEQFF	TGTGCCAGCAGTCTGGGGGGACAGGGGCTTGTCGGGGAGCAGTTCTTC
.	TRBV7-2	13	TRBJ1-1	.	CASRAGPNTEAFF	TGTGCCAGCAGGGCAGGGCCAAACACTGAAGCTTTCTTT
.	TRBV7-2	14	TRBJ2-5	TRBD1	CASSLGTGPKTQYF	TGTGCCAGCAGCTTAGGGACAGGCCCAAAGACCCAGTACTTC
few	TRBV4-1	16	TRBJ2-1	TRBD2	CASSQGGLAGEFEQFF	TGCGCCAGCAGCCAAGGAGGACTAGCGGGAGAGTTCGAGCAGTTCTTC
.	TRBV18	14	TRBJ1-6	.	CASSPGVGDSPLHF	TGTGCCAGCTCACCAGGGGTTGGAGATTCACCCCTCCACTTT
once	TRBV30	13	TRBJ1-1	.	CAWSVKLNTEAFF	TGTGCCTGGAGTGTAAAGCTGAACACTGAAGCTTTCTTT
.	TRBV7-9	12	TRBJ2-3	.	CASSLSGLGGYF	TGTGCCAGCAGCCTTTCGGGACTTGGTGGGTATTTT
.	TRBV19	15	TRBJ2-5	.	CATKRTGDRRETQYF	TGTGCCACCAAAAGGACCGGTGATCGGAGGGAGACCCAGTACTTC
few	TRBV11-2	16	TRBJ1-4	.	CASSTRDRVRREKLFF	TGTGCCAGCAGCACCAGAGACCGAGTAAGAAGAGAAAAACTGTTTTTT
.	TRBV10-1	15	TRBJ1-1	.	CASSESMAFGTEAFF	TGCGCCAGCAGTGAGTCCATGGCTTTCGGCACTGAAGCTTTCTTT
.	TRBV19	14	TRBJ1-1	.	CASSMFNGGTEAFF	TGTGCCAGTAGTATGTTTAACGGGGGCACTGAAGCTTTCTTT